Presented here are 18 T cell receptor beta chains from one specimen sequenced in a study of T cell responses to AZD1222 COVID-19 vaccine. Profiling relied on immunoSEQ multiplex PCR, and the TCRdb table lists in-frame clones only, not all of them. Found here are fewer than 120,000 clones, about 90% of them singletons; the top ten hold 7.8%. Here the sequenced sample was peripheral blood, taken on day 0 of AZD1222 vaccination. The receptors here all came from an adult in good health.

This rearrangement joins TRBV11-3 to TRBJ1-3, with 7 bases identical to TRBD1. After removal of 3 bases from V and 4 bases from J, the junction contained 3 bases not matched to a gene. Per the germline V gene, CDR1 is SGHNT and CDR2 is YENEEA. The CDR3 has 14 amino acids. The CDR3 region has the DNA TGTGCCAGCAGCTTTACAGGGGTCGGAAACACCATATATTTT. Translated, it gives CASSFTGVGNTIYF. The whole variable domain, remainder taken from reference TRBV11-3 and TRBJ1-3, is EAGVVQSPRYKIIEKKQPVAFWCNPISGHNTLYWYLQNLGQGPELLIRYENEEAVDDSQLPKDRFSAERLKGVDSTLKIQPAELGDSAVYLCASSFTGVGNTIYFGEGSWLTVV.

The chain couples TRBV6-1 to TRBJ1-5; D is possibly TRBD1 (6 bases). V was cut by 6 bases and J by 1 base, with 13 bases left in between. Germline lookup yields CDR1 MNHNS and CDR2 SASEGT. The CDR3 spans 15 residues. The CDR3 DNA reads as TGTGCCAGCAGGGGGACTGGGGGCAGCAATCAGCCCCAGCATTTT. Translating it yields CASRGTGGSNQPQHF.

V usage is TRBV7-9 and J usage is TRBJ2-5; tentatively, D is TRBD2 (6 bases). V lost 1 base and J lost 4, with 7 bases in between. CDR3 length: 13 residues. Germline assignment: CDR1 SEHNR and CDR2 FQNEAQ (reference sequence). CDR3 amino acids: CASSLGGLETQYF. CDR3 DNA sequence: TGTGCCAGCAGCTTAGGGGGACTAGAGACCCAGTACTTC. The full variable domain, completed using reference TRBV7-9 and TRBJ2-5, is DTGVSQNPRHKITKRGQNVTFRCDPISEHNRLYWYRQTLGQGPEFLTYFQNEAQLEKSRLLSDRFSAERPKGSFSTLEIQRTEQGDSAMYLCASSLGGLETQYFGPGTRLLVL.

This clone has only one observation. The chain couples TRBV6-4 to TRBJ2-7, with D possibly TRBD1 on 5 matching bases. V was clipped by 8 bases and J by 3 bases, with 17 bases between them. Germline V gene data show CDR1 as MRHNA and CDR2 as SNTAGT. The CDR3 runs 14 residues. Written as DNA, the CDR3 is TGTGCCAGCTGTTGGGGCAGGTCGATCTACGAGCAGTACTTC. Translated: CASCWGRSIYEQYF.

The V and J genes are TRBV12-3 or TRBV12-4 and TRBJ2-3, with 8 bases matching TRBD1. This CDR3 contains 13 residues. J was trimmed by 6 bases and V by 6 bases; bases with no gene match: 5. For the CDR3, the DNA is TGTGCCAGCAGCGGGACAGGTGTGGATACGCAGTATTTT. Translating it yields CASSGTGVDTQYF.

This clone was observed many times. CDR3 sequence reads: CASNLRDEAYNEQFF. The CDR3 DNA is TGTGCCAGCAACCTCCGGGACGAGGCTTACAATGAGCAGTTCTTC. V gene TRBV19 combines with J gene TRBJ2-1; D may match TRBD1 or TRBD2 (5 bases each). Germline values: CDR1 LNHDA, CDR2 SQIVND (reference sequence). The length of the CDR3 is 15 residues. V gave up 9 bases and J gave up 4 bases, with 19 bases separating them.

CDR3 residues: CASSQYGTSGSTDTQYF. CDR3 DNA: TGTGCCAGCAGCCAATATGGGACTAGCGGAAGCACAGATACGCAGTATTTT. The chain carries TRBV3-1 (or the pseudogene TRBV3-2) and TRBJ2-3; 11 bases align to TRBD2. The length of the CDR3 is 17 residues. The germline gives CDR1 LGHDT, CDR2 YNNKEL (reference sequence). With 2 bases clipped from V and 0 bases from J, the junction kept 4 bases outside the gene matches.

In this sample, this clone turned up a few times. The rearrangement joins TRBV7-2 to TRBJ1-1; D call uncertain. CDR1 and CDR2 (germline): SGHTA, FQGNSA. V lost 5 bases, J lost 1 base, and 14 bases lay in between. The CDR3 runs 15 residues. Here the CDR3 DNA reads TGTGCCAGCAGCCCGTACCTACGGGGGAACACTGAAGCTTTCTTT. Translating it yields CASSPYLRGNTEAFF.

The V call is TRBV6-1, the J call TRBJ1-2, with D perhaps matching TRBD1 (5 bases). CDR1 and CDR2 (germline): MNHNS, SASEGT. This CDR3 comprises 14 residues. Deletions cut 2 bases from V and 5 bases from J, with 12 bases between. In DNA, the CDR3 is TGTGCCAGCAGTGAACTCGGCAGGGCTTATGGCTACACCTTC. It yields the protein CASSELGRAYGYTF.

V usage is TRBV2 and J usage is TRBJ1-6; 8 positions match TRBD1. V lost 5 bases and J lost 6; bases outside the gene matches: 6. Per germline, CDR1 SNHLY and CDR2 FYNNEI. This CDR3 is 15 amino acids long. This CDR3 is CASSNTDRGNSPLHF. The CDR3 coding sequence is TGTGCCAGCAGTAACACTGACAGGGGTAATTCACCCCTCCACTTT.

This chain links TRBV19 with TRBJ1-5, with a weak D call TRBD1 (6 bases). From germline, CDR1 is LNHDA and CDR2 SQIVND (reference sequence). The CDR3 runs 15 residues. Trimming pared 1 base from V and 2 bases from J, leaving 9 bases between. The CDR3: CASSIAGAGNQPQHF. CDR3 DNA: TGTGCCAGTAGTATAGCGGGGGCGGGCAATCAGCCCCAGCATTTT.

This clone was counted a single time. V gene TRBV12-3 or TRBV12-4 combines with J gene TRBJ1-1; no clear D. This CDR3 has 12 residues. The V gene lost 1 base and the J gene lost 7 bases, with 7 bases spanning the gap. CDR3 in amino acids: CASSLGFGEAFF. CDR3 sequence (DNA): TGTGCCAGCAGTTTAGGATTTGGTGAAGCTTTCTTT.

CDR3 sequence (DNA): TGTGCCAGCAGCTTAGCCAGCAGCGCAACCCTCCACTTT. Its translation: CASSLASSATLHF. The chain recombines TRBV11-2 with TRBJ1-6; D remains ambiguous. The CDR3 covers 13 residues. Germline values: CDR1 SGHAT, CDR2 FQNNGV. V lost 1 base, J lost 14 bases, and 12 bases lay in between.

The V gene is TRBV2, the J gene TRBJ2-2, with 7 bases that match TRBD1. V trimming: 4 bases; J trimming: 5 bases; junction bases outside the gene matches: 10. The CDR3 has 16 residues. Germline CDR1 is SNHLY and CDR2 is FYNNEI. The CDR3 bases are TGTGCCAGCAGTGTAGGGCAGGGGGTTGGTACCGGGGAGCTGTTTTTT. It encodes CASSVGQGVGTGELFF.

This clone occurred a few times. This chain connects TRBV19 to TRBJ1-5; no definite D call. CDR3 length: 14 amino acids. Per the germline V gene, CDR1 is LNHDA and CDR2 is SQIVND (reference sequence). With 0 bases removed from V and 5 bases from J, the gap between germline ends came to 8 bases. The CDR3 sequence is CASSIDPPDQPQHF. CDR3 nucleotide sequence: TGTGCCAGTAGTATAGATCCCCCGGATCAGCCCCAGCATTTT.

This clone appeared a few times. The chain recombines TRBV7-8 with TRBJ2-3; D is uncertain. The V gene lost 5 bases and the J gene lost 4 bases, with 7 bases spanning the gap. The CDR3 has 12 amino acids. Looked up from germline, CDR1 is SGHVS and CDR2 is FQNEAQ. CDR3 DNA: TGTGCCAGCAGCCCTACACCAGATACGCAGTATTTT. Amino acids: CASSPTPDTQYF.

In nucleotides, the CDR3 is TGTGCCAGCAGCCAAGTTGGACTCTCGGATGAAGAGACCCAGTACTTC. It yields the protein CASSQVGLSDEETQYF. This chain links TRBV4-2 with TRBJ2-5; the D gene is possibly TRBD2 (5 bases). Between the trimmed V and J ends, which lost 1 base and 3 bases, there was a span of 15 bases. The CDR3 runs 16 residues. From germline, CDR1 is LGHNA and CDR2 YNFKEQ.

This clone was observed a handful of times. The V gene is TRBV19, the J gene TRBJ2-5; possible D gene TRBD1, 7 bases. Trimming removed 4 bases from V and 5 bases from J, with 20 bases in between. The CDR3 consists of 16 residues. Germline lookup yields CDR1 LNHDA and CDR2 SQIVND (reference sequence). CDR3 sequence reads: CASSTRGQSAGETQYF. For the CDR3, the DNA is TGTGCCAGTAGTACGCGGGGACAGTCCGCTGGGGAGACCCAGTACTTC.